Listed below are T cell receptor beta chains from one sample, sequenced in a study of shared clonotypes between healthy human individuals. Sequencing was performed with immunoSEQ multiplex PCR; in TCRdb, only in-frame clones are kept and a portion is missing. This table has around 2,000,000 clones, about 92% appearing once. Material for sequencing was naive CD8+ T cells from PBMCs. Every receptor here comes from a man aged 18 to 29 in good health. Some clones in this sample may be carry-over from other donors' samples. Each CDR3 is given with its conserved first and last residue. Each record gives: V gene, J gene, D gene, clone size, CDR3 DNA, CDR3 protein. The D gene is left open where the match is weak. Clone size appears in some rows only: once, few, many, or a class for an expanded clone.

TRBV29-1,TRBJ1-2,-,-,TGCAGCGTTGTGGGGGACGGCTACACCTTC,CSVVGDGYTF
TRBV7-9,TRBJ1-1,TRBD1,-,TGTGCCAGCAGCTTAGTAACAGGGGGATATTTCTTT,CASSLVTGGYFF
TRBV19,TRBJ2-1,TRBD1,-,TGTGCCAGTAGTATCATACAGGGGGCCAACAATGAGCAGTTCTTC,CASSIIQGANNEQFF
TRBV7-6,TRBJ1-1,-,-,TGTGCCAGCAGCTTAGTACCCCAGGATGAAGCTTTCTTT,CASSLVPQDEAFF
TRBV4-1,TRBJ2-1,TRBD2,-,TGCGCCAGCAGCCCTCCCGGGACTACCTCCCGATACAATGAGCAGTTCTTC,CASSPPGTTSRYNEQFF
TRBV9,TRBJ2-2,TRBD2,-,TGTGCCAGCAGCAGCGGGACTAGCGGAAACACCGGGGAGCTGTTTTTT,CASSSGTSGNTGELFF
TRBV7-9,TRBJ2-1,TRBD2,-,TGTGCCAGCAGCTCCGGGGAGGGAGGGAAGTTCTTC,CASSSGEGGKFF
TRBV4-3,TRBJ2-5,TRBD2,-,TGCGCCAGCAGCCGCCTTCTAGCGGACCAAGAGACCCAGTACTTC,CASSRLLADQETQYF
TRBV12-5,TRBJ1-1,-,few,TGTGCTAGTGGTTTGGCGGGAGGGACGGGCACTGAAGCTTTCTTT,CASGLAGGTGTEAFF
TRBV10-3,TRBJ2-7,TRBD2,-,TGTGCCATCAGTGAACGCCTCGGGACTAGCGGGAGAAGGGGCTCCGGGTCCTACGAGCAGTACTTC,CAISERLGTSGRRGSGSYEQYF
TRBV13,TRBJ2-1,TRBD2,-,TGTGCCAGCAGCTTAATCCTAGCGGAGTACAATGAGCAGTTCTTC,CASSLILAEYNEQFF
TRBV27,TRBJ1-4,-,-,TGTGCCAGCAGTCTACTAGGGGGAGCAACTAATGAAAAACTGTTTTTT,CASSLLGGATNEKLFF
TRBV27,TRBJ2-1,-,-,TGTGCCAGCAGTTTAATCCGGGGGAATGAGCAGTTCTTC,CASSLIRGNEQFF
TRBV6-1,TRBJ1-5,-,once,TGTGCCAGCAGTGAGATTGGGGGGGTATATAGCAATCAGCCCCAGCATTTT,CASSEIGGVYSNQPQHF
TRBV7-2,TRBJ2-7,-,-,TGTGCCAGCAGCTCTCACTACGAGCAGTACTTC,CASSSHYEQYF
TRBV19,TRBJ2-5,-,once,TGTGCCAGTGCCCCAGGGGCCGAAGAGACCCAGTACTTC,CASAPGAEETQYF
TRBV6-5,TRBJ1-3,-,once,TGTGCCAGCAGTTCGAACAGCCGCTCTGGAAACACCATATATTTT,CASSSNSRSGNTIYF
TRBV13,TRBJ2-3,-,-,TGTGCCAGCAGCTCCTGGCCTCTAGACGCAGATACGCAGTATTTT,CASSSWPLDADTQYF
TRBV9,TRBJ2-3,-,-,TGTGCCAGCAGCGTAGTCCTGGGAGGCACAGATACGCAGTATTTT,CASSVVLGGTDTQYF
TRBV5-1,TRBJ2-1,-,-,TGCGCCAGCAGCCCAAGGAGGGAGCGTTCCTACAATGAGCAGTTCTTC,CASSPRRERSYNEQFF
TRBV27,TRBJ2-7,TRBD2,few,TGTGCCAGCAGTTCCCTTCTAGCGGGAGGGCCGGACGAGCAGTACTTC,CASSSLLAGGPDEQYF
TRBV5-6,TRBJ1-1,-,-,TGTGCCAGCAGCTTGAGGTTAGAAAACACTGAAGCTTTCTTT,CASSLRLENTEAFF
TRBV9,TRBJ2-3,-,-,TGTGCCAGCAGCTCTAGGACTACCGTAATAGAAGATACGCAGTATTTT,CASSSRTTVIEDTQYF
TRBV7-9,TRBJ2-1,-,-,TGTGCCAGCAGCCCGACGACAGGTAATGAGCAGTTCTTC,CASSPTTGNEQFF
TRBV28,TRBJ2-7,-,-,TGTGCCAGCAGTTTAGGGACGGACTACGAGCAGTACTTC,CASSLGTDYEQYF
TRBV5-1,TRBJ2-7,-,once,TGCGCCAGCAGCTTGGCAGGGATTTCCTACGAGCAGTACTTC,CASSLAGISYEQYF
TRBV5-6,TRBJ1-2,-,-,TGTGCCAGCAGCTTGGTCAGCGCTGGCTACACCTTC,CASSLVSAGYTF
TRBV7-9,TRBJ2-7,-,-,TGTGCCAGCAGCTTAGCACCTGGGTACGAGCAGTACTTC,CASSLAPGYEQYF
TRBV14,TRBJ2-3,-,-,TGTGCCAGCAGCCAAGGGACAGTCTCCACAGATACGCAGTATTTT,CASSQGTVSTDTQYF
TRBV9,TRBJ2-7,-,-,TGTGCCAGCAGCGTAGGAGGGTTGTCCCCTTACGAGCAGTACTTC,CASSVGGLSPYEQYF
TRBV7-9,TRBJ1-2,-,once,TGTGCCAGCAGCTTTTCGGACCTTCTAGACTACACCTTC,CASSFSDLLDYTF
TRBV7-8,TRBJ2-3,-,-,TGTGCCAGCAGCTCCTGGGGGGAAGAGGCCACAGATACGCAGTATTTT,CASSSWGEEATDTQYF
TRBV7-9,TRBJ2-4,-,-,TGTGCCAGCAGCTTCTCCGATCTCGGGCTAGAGAAGGGTCGGATTCAGTACTTC,CASSFSDLGLEKGRIQYF
TRBV29-1,TRBJ2-7,TRBD2,-,TGCAGCGCTCGGGGACTAGCGGGAGGGCACTCCTACGAGCAGTACTTC,CSARGLAGGHSYEQYF
TRBV5-1,TRBJ2-3,-,-,TGCGCCAGCAGCTTGGAAACTTCCACAGATACGCAGTATTTT,CASSLETSTDTQYF
TRBV6-5,TRBJ2-1,-,-,TGTGCCAGCAGCCCCGGCAGGGAAGGATGGAATGAGCAGTTCTTC,CASSPGREGWNEQFF
TRBV19,TRBJ2-7,-,-,TGTGCCAGTAGTACCGATTACTTCAACGAGCAGTACTTC,CASSTDYFNEQYF
TRBV19,TRBJ2-7,-,-,TGTGCCAGTAGTCCAGGGGAGGGGCTCTACGAGCAGTACTTC,CASSPGEGLYEQYF
TRBV6-1,TRBJ2-3,-,-,TGTGCCAGCAGGGAACGGAGGAGGGATGGGACAGATACGCAGTATTTT,CASRERRRDGTDTQYF
TRBV28,TRBJ2-6,-,-,TGTGCCAGCAGTCTTCCTGGTGGGGCCAACGTCCTGACTTTC,CASSLPGGANVLTF
TRBV2,TRBJ2-7,-,once,TGTGCCAGCAGTGATCGTAGAAAAAGCTCCTACGAGCAGTACTTC,CASSDRRKSSYEQYF
TRBV9,TRBJ1-1,-,-,TGTGCCAGCAGCGTAGATGGTCGGCTGAACACTGAAGCTTTCTTT,CASSVDGRLNTEAFF
TRBV7-8,TRBJ2-5,-,-,TGTGCCAGCAGCTGGAAAGAGACCCAGTACTTC,CASSWKETQYF
TRBV11-2,TRBJ1-1,-,-,TGTGCCAGCAGCTTATTTCGGTTGAAAGGGGCTGAAGCTTTCTTT,CASSLFRLKGAEAFF
TRBV11-2,TRBJ2-1,-,-,TGTGCCAGCAGCTTAGTTACGAGCTTGCGGACCAATGAGCAGTTCTTC,CASSLVTSLRTNEQFF
TRBV30,TRBJ2-7,TRBD2,once,TGTGCCTGGAGGGGGCCGGGACTAGCGGTCTACGAGCAGTACTTC,CAWRGPGLAVYEQYF
TRBV2,TRBJ2-5,-,-,TGTGCCAGCAGTGAACGACCTAGGGGCGGGATAAGGAAGACCCAGTACTTC,CASSERPRGGIRKTQYF
TRBV6-5,TRBJ1-1,-,-,TGTGCCAGCAGTTACCGGTTAACGGGGGGGGTCGAAGCTTTCTTT,CASSYRLTGGVEAFF